This entry lists 27 T cell receptor beta chains sequenced from one sample in a study of blood T cell repertoires in COVID-19. Profiling relied on immunoSEQ multiplex PCR, and the TCRdb table lists in-frame clones only, not all of them. The sample holds 150,000 or so clones, 75% to 90% seen once. Material: peripheral blood. These receptor sequences come from a woman aged 55-69 years with acute or convalescent COVID-19.

This chain links TRBV4-1 with TRBJ1-5; no definite D call. The CDR3 loop spans 15 amino acids. Trimming took off 1 base at V and 4 bases at J, with 11 bases between the two ends. The germline gives CDR1 MGHRA, CDR2 YSYEKL. CDR3 DNA: TGCGCCAGCAGCCAAGTTCCAGGTCTTAATCAGCCCCAGCATTTT. It codes for CASSQVPGLNQPQHF.

The chain recombines TRBV30 with TRBJ1-3; D is uncertain. The germline V gene encodes CDR1 GTSNPN and CDR2 SVGIG (reference sequence). The CDR3 loop spans 15 amino acids. The ends were cut back, 0 bases at V and 0 bases at J, with 9 bases in the middle. The CDR3 spells CAWSVGGGSGNTIYF. DNA of the CDR3: TGTGCCTGGAGTGTTGGTGGAGGCTCTGGAAACACCATATATTTT.

The CDR3 DNA sequence: TGTGCCAGCAGCCTTGGGACTAGCTCCTACAATGAGCAGTTCTTC. Protein product: CASSLGTSSYNEQFF. This chain connects TRBV11-3 to TRBJ2-1, with TRBD2 matching over 8 bases. In germline, CDR1 is SGHNT, CDR2 YENEEA. The CDR3 covers 15 residues. Trimming took 5 bases from V and 0 from J; bases not matched to a gene: 3.

This clone was observed once. This chain links TRBV2 with TRBJ2-7; 8 nucleotides align to TRBD1. Germline CDR1 SNHLY, CDR2 FYNNEI. V shed 6 bases, J shed 1 base, and the junction held 8 bases outside the gene matches. The CDR3 contains 15 residues. CDR3 region: CASSDTRQGSYEQYF. The CDR3, as DNA: TGTGCCAGCAGCGACACCCGACAGGGGTCCTACGAGCAGTACTTC. Combining the CDR3 with reference TRBV2 and TRBJ2-7 gives the whole variable domain EPEVTQTPSHQVTQMGQEVILRCVPISNHLYFYWYRQILGQKVEFLVSFYNNEISEKSEIFDDQFSVERPDGSNFTLKIRSTKLEDSAMYFCASSDTRQGSYEQYFGPGTRLTVT.

J is TRBJ2-1 and V is TRBV11-3; maybe TRBD2 (7 bases). Trimming pared 2 bases from V and 7 bases from J, leaving 15 bases between. The germline gives CDR1 SGHNT, CDR2 YENEEA. CDR3 length: 15 residues. As DNA, the CDR3 is TGTGCCAGCAGCTTATTGGGGGGGCCAAGTAATGAGCAGTTCTTC. Translating gives CASSLLGGPSNEQFF.

The chain joins TRBV19 to TRBJ1-2; TRBD1 agrees at 9 bases. V trimming: 6 bases; J trimming: 4 bases; junction bases outside the gene matches: 9. Germline-derived CDR1 and CDR2 are LNHDA and SQIVND (reference sequence). The CDR3 is 15 residues long. In DNA, the CDR3 is TGTGCCAGTAGGAACCTAGGGACAGGGATCTATGGCTACACCTTC. It translates to CASRNLGTGIYGYTF.

This clone appeared a single time. The chain is built from TRBV12-3 or TRBV12-4 and TRBJ1-2; D unclear. Trimming shortened V by 7 bases and J by 4 bases, and 13 bases separated the two germline ends. The CDR3 runs 13 residues. The CDR3 nucleotides read TGTGCCAGCACCTCGACATCCCTCTATGGCTACACCTTC. Translation gives CASTSTSLYGYTF.

The chain carries TRBV5-4 and TRBJ1-6; 9 nucleotides match TRBD1. V lost 1 base and J lost 9; bases outside the gene matches: 8. CDR3 length equals 16 residues. The germline V gene has CDR1 SGHNT and CDR2 YYREEE (reference sequence). The CDR3, as DNA: TGTGCCAGCAGCTTGAAGTCGACAGGGGGATCTTCACCCCTCCACTTT. Residues: CASSLKSTGGSSPLHF. The full variable domain, completed using reference TRBV5-4 and TRBJ1-6, is ETGVTQSPTHLIKTRGQQVTLRCSSQSGHNTVSWYQQALGQGPQFIFQYYREEENGRGNFPPRFSGLQFPNYSSELNVNALELDDSALYLCASSLKSTGGSSPLHFGNGTRLTVT.

This clone was seen more than once but under ten times. The same CDR3 also results from other DNA sequences found in this sample. The genes are TRBV9 and TRBJ1-3; tentatively, D is TRBD1 (5 bases). With 0 bases removed from V and 1 base from J, the gap between germline ends came to 5 bases. Germline assignment: CDR1 SGDLS and CDR2 YYNGEE. The CDR3 has 14 residues. CDR3 residues: CASSVGTSGNTIYF. Here the CDR3 DNA reads TGTGCCAGCAGCGTAGGGACATCTGGAAACACCATATATTTT.

The chain links TRBV11-2 to TRBJ1-2; the match to TRBD1 covers 7 bases. This CDR3 has 13 residues. CDR1 and CDR2 (germline): SGHAT, FQNNGV. V gave up 0 bases and J gave up 7 bases; unmatched junction bases: 2. CDR3 DNA: TGTGCCAGCAGCTTAGATCAGGGGGTTGGCTACACCTTC. Protein product: CASSLDQGVGYTF.

The chain carries TRBV24-1 and TRBJ1-2, with unresolved D. V was cut by 1 base and J by 8 bases, with 10 bases left in between. CDR1 is KGHDR and CDR2 is SFDVKD in the germline V gene. The CDR3 runs 13 residues. DNA of the CDR3: TGTGCCACCAGTGATTTCAGAAACCGCGGCTACACCTTC. It specifies CATSDFRNRGYTF.

This chain uses TRBV5-4 with TRBJ2-5, with 13 bases fitting TRBD2. CDR3 length: 16 amino acids. Trimming removed 4 bases from V and 2 bases from J; junction bases left unmatched: 5. Germline CDR1 reads SGHNT; CDR2 reads YYREEE (reference sequence). The CDR3 coding sequence is TGTGCCAGCAGCGCGGGACTAGCGGGGCGACAAGAGACCCAGTACTTC. The encoded protein is CASSAGLAGRQETQYF. Complete variable domain (other parts from reference TRBV5-4 and TRBJ2-5): ETGVTQSPTHLIKTRGQQVTLRCSSQSGHNTVSWYQQALGQGPQFIFQYYREEENGRGNFPPRFSGLQFPNYSSELNVNALELDDSALYLCASSAGLAGRQETQYFGPGTRLLVL.

J is TRBJ2-1 and V is TRBV5-1, with D perhaps TRBD2 (6 bases). The CDR3 totals 15 residues. CDR1 SGHRS and CDR2 YFSETQ come from the germline V gene. The V and J ends lost 4 bases and 0 bases respectively, with 11 bases between them. The CDR3 DNA is TGCGCCAGCAGCATTCGGGGGAACTCCTACAATGAGCAGTTCTTC. This gives the protein CASSIRGNSYNEQFF.

V and J are TRBV28 and TRBJ1-2; 9 bases map to TRBD1. V dropped 6 bases and J dropped 6; count of bases not matched to a gene: 14. The CDR3 covers 16 residues. Germline loops: CDR1 MDHEN, CDR2 SYDVKM. This CDR3 reads CASRIIPGQGINGYTF. As DNA, the CDR3 is TGTGCCAGCAGAATTATACCGGGACAGGGAATAAATGGCTACACCTTC.

J is TRBJ1-1 and V is TRBV18; 8 bases are a match to TRBD1. Looked up from germline, CDR1 is KGHSH and CDR2 is LQKENI. The CDR3 contains 16 residues. The V and J ends lost 5 bases and 2 bases, in that order; junction bases with no gene match: 10. CDR3 sequence: CASSTGQGTPNTEAFF. The CDR3 coding sequence is TGTGCCAGCTCAACAGGACAGGGCACCCCCAACACTGAAGCTTTCTTT.

V gene TRBV6-5 combines with J gene TRBJ2-2; D is undetermined. The ends were cut back, 7 bases at V and 3 bases at J, with 6 bases in the middle. CDR1 and CDR2 (germline): MNHEY, SVGAGI. The CDR3 length is 12 residues. CDR3 coding DNA: TGTGCCAGCATCCCGGACACCGGGGAGCTGTTTTTT. This translates into CASIPDTGELFF.

Ten or more counts support this clone. The J gene is TRBJ1-4, the V gene TRBV15; D is ambiguous. With 8 bases removed from V and 3 bases from J, the gap between germline ends came to 16 bases. CDR3 length: 15 residues. CDR1 is LNHNV, CDR2 YYDKDF, per germline (reference sequence). The CDR3 sequence: CATSERAVANEKLFF. The CDR3 nucleotides are TGTGCCACCTCCGAGAGGGCAGTAGCTAATGAAAAACTGTTTTTT.

The sample holds a few counts of this clone. The chain recombines TRBV4-1 with TRBJ2-1; unclear D gene. The V and J ends lost 0 bases and 1 base respectively, with 7 bases between them. The CDR3 extends over 15 amino acids. The V gene's germline CDR1 is MGHRA and CDR2 YSYEKL. Here the CDR3 DNA reads TGCGCCAGCAGCCAAGATCTCCCTTCCTACAATGAGCAGTTCTTC. It encodes CASSQDLPSYNEQFF.

The chain links TRBV5-1 to TRBJ1-5; 11 nucleotides agree with TRBD1. This CDR3 has 15 residues. Germline trimming cut 3 bases from V and 6 bases from J; bases unmatched to any gene: 5. The germline gives CDR1 SGHRS, CDR2 YFSETQ. The chain's CDR3 is CASSSGTGGGQPQHF. The CDR3 coding sequence is TGCGCCAGCAGCTCCGGGACAGGGGGAGGTCAGCCCCAGCATTTT.

The chain couples TRBV4-2 to TRBJ2-5; TRBD2 matches at 11 bases. The CDR3 length is 17 residues. Trimming removed 0 bases from V and 5 bases from J; junction bases left unmatched: 8. In germline, CDR1 is LGHNA, CDR2 YNFKEQ. In nucleotides, the CDR3 is TGTGCCAGCAGCCAAGATAACGAACTAGCGGGGGTGGAGACCCAGTACTTC. Translated, it gives CASSQDNELAGVETQYF.

The genes are TRBV7-8 and TRBJ1-2; tentative D call: TRBD1 (5 bases). CDR3 length equals 17 residues. V lost 5 bases and J 0 bases, leaving 19 bases between the germline ends. Germline V lookup: CDR1 SGHVS, CDR2 FQNEAQ. CDR3 bases: TGTGCCAGCAGCACTCGACCGAAACAGGTAGCTAACTATGGCTACACCTTC. Translating gives CASSTRPKQVANYGYTF.

The chain employs TRBV6-6 and TRBJ1-5; maybe TRBD1 (6 bases). The V gene's germline CDR1 is MNHNY and CDR2 SVGAGI (reference sequence). V was clipped by 6 bases and J by 6 bases, with 12 bases between them. CDR3 length equals 13 residues. The CDR3: CASRGRGVQPQHF. CDR3 nucleotides: TGTGCCAGCAGGGGCAGGGGTGTTCAGCCCCAGCATTTT.

CDR3 loop: CASSPPVGANTEAFF. The DNA of the CDR3 is TGTGCCAGCAGTCCCCCAGTAGGGGCTAACACTGAAGCTTTCTTT. The chain combines TRBV28 with TRBJ1-1; D perhaps matches TRBD1 (5 bases). V dropped 5 bases and J dropped 2 bases, with 15 bases sitting between them. This CDR3 spans 15 amino acids. The V gene's germline CDR1 is MDHEN and CDR2 SYDVKM.

V is TRBV11-2 and J is TRBJ2-5; D is unclear. From germline, CDR1 is SGHAT and CDR2 FQNNGV. Trimming pared 5 bases from V and 9 bases from J, leaving 7 bases between. The CDR3 runs 10 residues. The DNA for the CDR3 is TGTGCCAGCAGCCGCGTTTCCCAGTACTTC. This codes for CASSRVSQYF.

This chain uses TRBV7-2 with TRBJ2-3; 9 bases match TRBD2. The CDR3 spans 15 residues. The ends lost 5 bases at V and 4 bases at J; junction bases unmatched: 7. Germline V lookup: CDR1 SGHTA, CDR2 FQGNSA. The CDR3 bases are TGTGCCAGCAGCCTCTTAGCGGGGGTGGCAGATACGCAGTATTTT. As protein: CASSLLAGVADTQYF.

The J gene is TRBJ1-1, the V gene TRBV4-3; D perhaps matches TRBD1 (5 bases). Germline-derived CDR1 and CDR2 are LGHNA and YSLEER. The CDR3 totals 12 residues. The V gene lost 3 bases and the J gene lost 7 bases, with 9 bases spanning the gap. The CDR3 here is CASSHREGEAFF. CDR3 DNA sequence: TGCGCCAGCAGCCACAGGGAGGGTGAAGCTTTCTTT.

The chain uses TRBV5-3 and TRBJ1-2; no clear D. TRBV5-3 is filed as an ORF, its function uncertain. The V end was cut by 4 bases, the J end by 10 bases, with 17 bases between. The CDR3 consists of 13 residues. The CDR3 region is CARSPRLLRDYTF. For the CDR3, the DNA is TGTGCCAGAAGCCCCCGCCTGCTTCGAGACTACACCTTC.